The next 25 T cell receptor beta chains were all read from a single sample in a study of beta chain features in type 1 diabetes (dated by TCRdb to 2016 to 2019). Summary of the overall study and its limitations: A moderate but significant shortening of TCRB CDR3 length was observed in type 1 diabetes patients in all four CD4+ subsets.

These receptors have no known antigen. Libraries were built with the immunoSEQ multiplex PCR assay. The entire amount of isolated RNA was reverse transcribed using the High Capacity cDNA Reverse Transcription Kit, so the sequenced TCRB transcripts were expressed ones. Here the immuneACCESS table is served through TCRdb, limited to in-frame sequences with V and J called. Missing clones are a known gap in these copies; in checked studies unresolved V genes cover under half, and the rest lacks a known reason. The sample table lists some 700,000 clones, under 15% of them with a count of one. The top ten hold less than 0.025% of the sample. The sample comprised naive CD4+ T cells from blood. The sample's cell subset or site label, in plain terms: true naive CD4+ T cells. All receptors derive from a man in his late teens or twenties with type 1 diabetes.

The chain employs TRBV20-1 and TRBJ1-5, with 10 bases matching TRBD1. Germline CDR1 DFQATT, CDR2 SNEGSKA (reference sequence). With V trimmed by 3 bases and J by 12 bases, 2 bases remained unmatched. CDR3 length: 11 residues. In nucleotides, the CDR3 is TGCAGTGCTAGGGACAGGGGGGACCAGCATTTT. It encodes CSARDRGDQHF.

On this clone: Other nucleotide sequences in the sample specify the same CDR3. The chain employs TRBV18 and TRBJ1-5; D remains ambiguous. Germline V gene lookup returns CDR1 KGHSH and CDR2 LQKENI. V was trimmed by 2 bases and J by 3 bases, leaving 5 bases between them. The CDR3 spans 13 residues. CDR3: CASSPGNNQPQHF. DNA of the CDR3: TGTGCCAGCTCACCAGGGAACAATCAGCCCCAGCATTTT. Full variable domain (remainder filled in from reference TRBV18 and TRBJ1-5): NAGVMQNPRHLVRRRGQEARLRCSPMKGHSHVYWYRQLPEEGLKFMVYLQKENIIDESGMPKERFSAEFPKEGPSILRIQQVVRGDSAAYFCASSPGNNQPQHFGDGTRLSIL.

There are a few counts of this clone. The V gene is TRBV11-3, the J gene TRBJ2-3; tentatively, D is TRBD2 (7 bases). The CDR3 covers 17 residues. From germline, CDR1 is SGHNT and CDR2 YENEEA. Trimming removed 0 bases at V and 4 bases at J, with 17 bases between. As DNA, the CDR3 is TGTGCCAGCAGCTTAGATCGGCTCGGCGGGGGCTCAGATACGCAGTATTTT. As protein: CASSLDRLGGGSDTQYF.

This clone was counted a few times. The chain uses TRBV11-2 and TRBJ2-2; D call uncertain. The CDR3 spans 15 residues. Trimming took 0 bases from V and 4 from J, leaving 9 bases between them. CDR1 is SGHAT, CDR2 FQNNGV, per germline. The CDR3 region is CASSLERAATGELFF. CDR3 in DNA: TGTGCCAGCAGCTTAGAACGTGCGGCCACCGGGGAGCTGTTTTTT.

This chain connects TRBV10-1 to TRBJ2-5; a possible D gene is TRBD1 (6 bases). Between the trimmed V and J ends, which lost 2 bases and 1 base, there was a span of 11 bases. Germline-derived CDR1 and CDR2 are WNHNN and SYGVQD (reference sequence). The length of the CDR3 is 15 residues. This CDR3 reads CASSEPRGSQETQYF. The DNA of the CDR3 is TGCGCCAGCAGTGAGCCCAGGGGATCCCAAGAGACCCAGTACTTC.

This rearrangement joins TRBV9 to TRBJ2-1; 7 nucleotides match TRBD1. Germline values: CDR1 SGDLS, CDR2 YYNGEE. Losses at the gene ends were 4 bases for V and 0 bases for J; bases not matched to a gene: 10. The CDR3 has 17 amino acids. CDR3 sequence: CASSLKGQVSSYNEQFF. The CDR3, as DNA: TGTGCCAGCAGCCTAAAAGGACAGGTCAGCTCCTACAATGAGCAGTTCTTC. The entire variable domain, with the rest obtained from reference TRBV9 and TRBJ2-1, is as follows: DSGVTQTPKHLITATGQRVTLRCSPRSGDLSVYWYQQSLDQGLQFLIQYYNGEERAKGNILERFSAQQFPDLHSELNLSSLELGDSALYFCASSLKGQVSSYNEQFFGPGTRLTVL.

Only a few counts were recorded for this clone. V gene TRBV5-1 combines with J gene TRBJ2-1; TRBD2 matches 11 bases. Germline CDR1 and CDR2: SGHRS and YFSETQ. V trimming: 0 bases; J trimming: 5 bases; junction bases outside the gene matches: 4. The CDR3 totals 16 residues. The CDR3 DNA follows: TGCGCCAGCAGCTTGGGACTAGCGGGGAGCGACAATGAGCAGTTCTTC. This translates into CASSLGLAGSDNEQFF.

V and J are TRBV10-3 and TRBJ1-1, with D possibly matching TRBD1 (6 bases). The germline gives CDR1 ENHRY, CDR2 SYGVKD. Trimming stripped 3 bases from V and 1 base from J, with 15 bases between. The CDR3 length is 16 residues. CDR3 DNA: TGTGCCATCAGTGATCCGTTACAGGGACCGAACACTGAAGCTTTCTTT. As protein: CAISDPLQGPNTEAFF.

CDR3 in DNA: TGTGCCTGGAGAGGTCAGGGGGCGGGTAATTCACCCCTCCACTTT. It codes for CAWRGQGAGNSPLHF. The chain combines TRBV30 with TRBJ1-6; 8 positions agree with TRBD1. Trimming removed 3 bases from V and 6 bases from J; junction bases left unmatched: 7. The CDR3 is 15 amino acids. From germline, CDR1 is GTSNPN and CDR2 SVGIG (reference sequence).

This sequence joins TRBV30 and TRBJ1-3; possible D gene TRBD1, 5 bases. The CDR3 runs 16 residues. Germline CDR1 GTSNPN, CDR2 SVGIG (reference sequence). V dropped 3 bases and J dropped 0 bases, with 15 bases sitting between them. CDR3 loop: CAWSQSGLFSGNTIYF. CDR3 sequence (DNA): TGTGCCTGGAGCCAATCGGGACTCTTCTCTGGAAACACCATATATTTT.

This clone was counted a few times. This chain joins TRBV28 and TRBJ2-7; D not resolved. Trimming shortened V by 3 bases and J by 3 bases, and 15 bases separated the two germline ends. CDR3 length equals 15 residues. Germline V gene data show CDR1 as MDHEN and CDR2 as SYDVKM. The CDR3 DNA reads TGTGCCAGCAGTTTTCCCGGCAGCCACGGCTACGAGCAGTACTTC. Encoded protein: CASSFPGSHGYEQYF.

This clone was found a few times. The chain couples TRBV30 to TRBJ2-1, with D uncertain. CDR3 length: 15 residues. With 2 bases removed from V and 0 bases from J, the gap between germline ends came to 11 bases. Germline loops: CDR1 GTSNPN, CDR2 SVGIG (reference sequence). The CDR3, as DNA: TGTGCCTGGAGTCGCAGGTTAAGCTCCTACAATGAGCAGTTCTTC. Its translation: CAWSRRLSSYNEQFF.

This chain uses TRBV14 with TRBJ1-6; 7 bases match TRBD1. Germline V gives CDR1 SGHDN, CDR2 FVKESK. The CDR3 has 14 residues. J was trimmed by 13 bases and V by 1 base; bases with no gene match: 7. CDR3 in amino acids: CASSQGRWDSPLHF. The CDR3 DNA sequence: TGTGCCAGCAGCCAAGGGAGGTGGGACAGCCCCCTCCACTTT. Together with reference TRBV14 and TRBJ1-6, the CDR3 gives the full variable domain: EAGVTQFPSHSVIEKGQTVTLRCDPISGHDNLYWYRRVMGKEIKFLLHFVKESKQDESGMPNNRFLAERTGGTYSTLKVQPAELEDSGVYFCASSQGRWDSPLHFGNGTRLTVT.

The gene calls are TRBV5-1 and TRBJ1-1; 10 nucleotides agree with TRBD1. The CDR3 contains 16 residues. Germline trimming cut 3 bases from V and 0 bases from J; bases unmatched to any gene: 5. CDR1 SGHRS and CDR2 YFSETQ come from the germline V gene. The CDR3 region is CASSSGTGVLNTEAFF. The CDR3 nucleotides read TGCGCCAGCAGCTCCGGGACAGGGGTTTTGAACACTGAAGCTTTCTTT.

The chain is built from TRBV27 and TRBJ2-5; D gene uncertain. V lost 0 bases and J lost 5, with 10 bases in between. The CDR3 has 14 amino acids. Germline assignment: CDR1 MNHEY and CDR2 SMNVEV (reference sequence). CDR3 in DNA: TGTGCCAGCAGTTTATCATTAGGCGAGGAGACCCAGTACTTC. Residues: CASSLSLGEETQYF.

V and J are TRBV30 and TRBJ1-2, with D unclear. V was clipped by 0 bases and J by 8 bases, with 7 bases between them. The CDR3 length is 11 residues. The germline V gene has CDR1 GTSNPN and CDR2 SVGIG (reference sequence). The CDR3 loop reads CAWSVGWGYTF. The CDR3 bases are TGTGCCTGGAGTGTGGGGTGGGGCTACACCTTC.

The V call is TRBV13, the J call TRBJ1-3, with D unclear. V lost 4 bases and J 5 bases, leaving 12 bases between the germline ends. CDR1 PRHDT and CDR2 FYEKMQ come from the germline V gene (reference sequence). The CDR3 contains 14 residues. The DNA of the CDR3 is TGTGCCAGCAGCTCCTACCGACCGAGAAACACCATATATTTT. Residues: CASSSYRPRNTIYF.

This clone turned up a few times. The chain couples TRBV30 to TRBJ2-5, with TRBD2 identical over 9 bases. With 1 base clipped from V and 2 bases from J, the junction kept 11 bases outside the gene matches. Germline V gene sequence: CDR1 GTSNPN, CDR2 SVGIG (reference sequence). CDR3 size: 17 residues. DNA for the CDR3: TGTGCCTGGAGTGGGGGTCTAGCGGGGTCTGGACAAGAGACCCAGTACTTC. Protein: CAWSGGLAGSGQETQYF.

This chain uses TRBV11-3 with TRBJ2-3, with no clear D. Looked up from germline, CDR1 is SGHNT and CDR2 is YENEEA. The ends were cut back, 4 bases at V and 1 base at J, with 9 bases in the middle. CDR3 length equals 14 residues. CDR3 nucleotides: TGTGCCAGCAGCTCGCTTGGGGGCACAGATACGCAGTATTTT. Translated, it gives CASSSLGGTDTQYF.

This chain uses TRBV6-4 with TRBJ1-5; D gene ambiguous. The germline V gene has CDR1 MRHNA and CDR2 SNTAGT. The CDR3 is 14 residues long. Trimming stripped 5 bases from V and 6 bases from J, with 14 bases between. The CDR3 reads CASSREGDGQPQHF. The CDR3 nucleotides are TGTGCCAGCAGTCGTGAGGGCGACGGTCAGCCCCAGCATTTT.

The V and J genes are TRBV29-1 and TRBJ2-7; 8 positions match TRBD1. V shed 4 bases and J 3 bases; nucleotides not matched to a gene: 2. In germline, CDR1 is SQVTM, CDR2 ANQGSEA. The CDR3 has 12 amino acids. The CDR3 reads CSVGTGYYEQYF. In nucleotides, the CDR3 is TGCAGCGTTGGGACAGGGTACTACGAGCAGTACTTC.

J is TRBJ1-4 and V is TRBV30, with unresolved D. V was trimmed by 2 bases and J by 5 bases, leaving 15 bases between them. This CDR3 region has 15 residues. Looked up from germline, CDR1 is GTSNPN and CDR2 is SVGIG (reference sequence). The chain's CDR3 is CAWSLGSAGNEKLFF. In nucleotides, the CDR3 is TGTGCCTGGAGTCTTGGGTCAGCCGGGAATGAAAAACTGTTTTTT.

This chain links TRBV27 with TRBJ1-2; D remains ambiguous. The CDR3 has 15 residues. CDR1 and CDR2 (germline): MNHEY, SMNVEV (reference sequence). Deletions cut 6 bases from V and 7 bases from J, with 21 bases between. DNA for the CDR3: TGTGCCAGCAGCCCAGAGATGACGAGGGAAGCTGGCTACACCTTC. This gives the protein CASSPEMTREAGYTF.

The chain uses TRBV5-5 and TRBJ1-6; 7 bases align to TRBD1. The CDR3 is made up of 14 amino acids. V was clipped by 4 bases and J by 10 bases; unmatched bases: 8. Germline lookup yields CDR1 SGHKS and CDR2 YYEKEE (reference sequence). The CDR3 protein is CASSERQGSSPLHF. DNA for the CDR3: TGTGCCAGCAGCGAAAGACAGGGTAGCTCACCCCTCCACTTT.

This clone was counted between two and nine times. J is TRBJ1-4 and V is TRBV5-1; no definite D call. This CDR3 is 14 amino acids long. Trimming shortened V by 2 bases and J by 8 bases, and 13 bases separated the two germline ends. Per the germline V gene, CDR1 is SGHRS and CDR2 is YFSETQ. CDR3 in amino acids: CASSLPQVGEKLFF. CDR3 coding DNA: TGCGCCAGCAGCTTACCTCAAGTCGGGGAAAAACTGTTTTTT.